Each of the 25 T cell receptor beta chains below was sequenced from the same sample in a study of human T cells and chemical hapten exposure. Time point specified: pre-sensitization, week 0. Treatment in this sample: therapeutic diphenylcyclopropenone sensitization with weekly scalp DPC. MiXCR, applied by TCRdb to the RACE reads, yields one record per CDR3 protein. Altogether 250,000 or so distinct CDR3 sequences are present, around 7.7% being singletons, with the ten largest covering more than 0.95%. This sample comprised whole blood, obtained in connection with sensitization to the hapten diphenylcyclopropenone (DPC). The receptors come from a man younger than 35 with alopecia areata. Some clones in this sample may be carry-over from other donors' samples.

This clonotype appeared a few times. In DNA form, the CDR3 reads TGCAGTGCTAGAGTCCGGGGAAGGGACTACGAGCAGTACTTC. The encoded protein is CSARVRGRDYEQYF. This rearrangement joins TRBV20-1 to TRBJ2-7, with D tentatively TRBD2 (5 bases). Trimming left V 1 base short and J 3 bases short, with 13 bases between. CDR3 length: 14 amino acids. CDR1 and CDR2 from the germline V gene are DFQATT and SNEGSKA (reference sequence).

The gene calls are TRBV6-5 and TRBJ1-1; 7 bases match TRBD1. Germline CDR1 is MNHEY and CDR2 is SVGAGI. The CDR3 is 13 residues long. After removal of 5 bases from V and 7 bases from J, the junction contained 7 bases not matched to a gene. The CDR3 sequence is CASSLDRDLEAFF. CDR3 nucleotide sequence: TGTGCCAGCAGTCTTGACAGGGATCTTGAAGCTTTCTTT.

This clonotype came up a few times. The chain is built from TRBV6-5 and TRBJ1-6, with a weak D call TRBD1 (6 bases). CDR3 size: 14 residues. The germline V and J ends were trimmed by 4 bases and 10 bases, with 14 bases remaining between them. Germline loops: CDR1 MNHEY, CDR2 SVGAGI. The CDR3 DNA reads TGTGCCAGCAGTTCCCTCGTAGGGGGATCACCCCTCCACTTT. Translated, it gives CASSSLVGGSPLHF.

This clonotype showed up just a few times. The chain recombines TRBV29-1 with TRBJ2-1; TRBD1 might be the D (5 bases). Trimming stripped 1 base from V and 3 bases from J, with 10 bases between. This CDR3 comprises 14 residues. In germline, CDR1 is SQVTM, CDR2 ANQGSEA. The CDR3: CSVEGIRGYNEQFF. The CDR3 DNA is TGCAGCGTTGAAGGTATAAGGGGCTACAATGAGCAGTTCTTC.

There are many counts of this clonotype. V gene TRBV29-1 combines with J gene TRBJ1-1; D is unclear. The CDR3 spans 13 residues. V lost 7 bases, J lost 4 bases, and 16 bases lay in between. Germline V lookup: CDR1 SQVTM, CDR2 ANQGSEA. The CDR3 is CSAGPAFGTEAFF. For the CDR3, the DNA is TGCAGCGCCGGACCGGCGTTTGGCACTGAAGCTTTCTTT.

The CDR3 loop is CASSQSGDSYEQYF. CDR3 nucleotide sequence: TGCGCCAGCAGCCAATCCGGTGACTCCTACGAGCAGTACTTC. J is TRBJ2-7 and V is TRBV4-3; D gene ambiguous. Germline V gives CDR1 LGHNA, CDR2 YSLEER. Trimming took off 2 bases at V and 0 bases at J, with 8 bases between the two ends. The CDR3 covers 14 residues.

The chain joins TRBV9 to TRBJ1-2, with D perhaps matching TRBD1 (6 bases). There are 17 residues in the CDR3. Germline V gene sequence: CDR1 SGDLS, CDR2 YYNGEE. V shed 4 bases and J shed 0 bases, with 19 bases lying between them. The CDR3 here is CASSPNLGQTTNYGYTF. The CDR3 DNA reads as TGTGCCAGCAGCCCCAATTTAGGACAGACAACTAACTATGGCTACACCTTC.

This clonotype came up many times. The CDR3 spells CASSQGRGGNYGYTF. CDR3 DNA sequence: TGCGCCAGCAGCCAAGGCCGAGGAGGTAACTATGGCTACACCTTC. This chain connects TRBV4-1 to TRBJ1-2; no firm D call. The germline gives CDR1 MGHRA, CDR2 YSYEKL. This CDR3 spans 15 amino acids. Trimming cost V 1 base and J 1 base, with 10 bases left between them.

This clonotype appeared many times. The chain employs TRBV5-1 and TRBJ2-1; TRBD1 aligns across 11 bases. Trimming removed 5 bases from V and 8 bases from J; junction bases left unmatched: 3. CDR1 and CDR2 from the germline V gene are SGHRS and YFSETQ. The CDR3 loop spans 13 amino acids. DNA for the CDR3: TGCGCCAGCAGGGACAGGGGGCGGGATGAGCAGTTCTTC. As protein: CASRDRGRDEQFF.

This clonotype was detected a few times. This chain uses TRBV27 with TRBJ2-2; perhaps TRBD1 as D (6 bases). The V and J ends lost 10 bases and 0 bases respectively, with 12 bases between them. This CDR3 has 14 amino acids. Germline values: CDR1 MNHEY, CDR2 SMNVEV (reference sequence). CDR3 in DNA: TGTGCCACCTCTGAGGGGGCGAACACCGGGGAGCTGTTTTTT. As protein: CATSEGANTGELFF.

The chain combines TRBV7-2 with TRBJ1-2; 8 bases agree with TRBD1. V shed 3 bases and J 8 bases; nucleotides not matched to a gene: 5. Germline CDR1 is SGHTA and CDR2 is FQGNSA. CDR3 length: 13 residues. CDR3 nucleotide sequence: TGTGCCAGCAGCTTTGACAGGGGTGACGGCTACACCTTC. It translates to CASSFDRGDGYTF.

This clonotype was found many times. V gene TRBV20-1 combines with J gene TRBJ1-1; D is possibly TRBD1 (5 bases). This CDR3 is built from 13 residues. The V end lost 3 bases, the J end lost 3 bases, and 11 bases lay between the germline ends. The germline V gene has CDR1 DFQATT and CDR2 SNEGSKA (reference sequence). For the CDR3, the DNA is TGCAGTGCTAGGGGGGAAGTCGACACTGAAGCTTTCTTT. It encodes CSARGEVDTEAFF.

This clonotype appeared many times. V gene TRBV27 combines with J gene TRBJ2-2; D remains unclear. Germline CDR1 is MNHEY and CDR2 is SMNVEV (reference sequence). The CDR3 covers 11 residues. The V and J ends lost 1 base and 7 bases respectively, with 1 base between them. The CDR3 reads CASSLYGELFF. The CDR3 coding sequence is TGTGCCAGCAGTTTATACGGGGAGCTGTTTTTT.

This clonotype was detected only a few times. The chain employs TRBV4-3 and TRBJ2-2, with TRBD2 matching over 11 bases. The length of the CDR3 is 17 residues. J gave up 6 bases and V 4 bases, and 10 bases lay outside the gene matches. CDR1 LGHNA and CDR2 YSLEER come from the germline V gene. The CDR3 region is CASSRSVAGGPSGELFF. The CDR3 coding sequence is TGCGCCAGCAGCCGCAGTGTAGCGGGGGGGCCGTCCGGGGAGCTGTTTTTT.

The chain combines TRBV12-3 or TRBV12-4 with TRBJ2-7, with 8 bases fitting TRBD2. The CDR3 runs 15 residues. V shed 5 bases and J 0 bases; nucleotides not matched to a gene: 6. As DNA, the CDR3 is TGTGCCAGCAGTAAGCGGGGGCAAAGCTCCTACGAGCAGTACTTC. It specifies CASSKRGQSSYEQYF.

This clonotype was picked up a small number of times. This chain connects TRBV14 to TRBJ1-2, with 7 bases fitting TRBD1. V lost 0 bases, J lost 11 bases, and 9 bases stayed unmatched. This CDR3 is built from 14 residues. The germline V gene encodes CDR1 SGHDN and CDR2 FVKESK. CDR3 DNA sequence: TGTGCCAGCAGCCAAGATTCGGGGACAGAGCATTACACCTTC. This gives the protein CASSQDSGTEHYTF.

This clonotype was detected ten times or more. The rearrangement uses TRBV5-1 and TRBJ2-1; 9 bases line up with TRBD1. The junction had 3 bases not matched to a gene; V was cut back by 0 bases and J by 8 bases. The germline V gene has CDR1 SGHRS and CDR2 YFSETQ. CDR3 length: 14 amino acids. The CDR3 DNA is TGCGCCAGCAGCTTGGGACAGGGGGTAGATGAGCAGTTCTTC. Translation: CASSLGQGVDEQFF.

This clonotype showed up many times. The genes are TRBV12-3 or TRBV12-4 and TRBJ2-2; D call uncertain. This CDR3 has 11 amino acids. Deletions cut 2 bases from V and 7 bases from J, with 2 bases between. The CDR3 protein is CASSLFGELFF. The CDR3 nucleotides read TGTGCCAGCAGTTTATTCGGGGAGCTGTTTTTT.

The chain is built from TRBV4-3 and TRBJ1-4; tentative D call: TRBD1 (5 bases). V lost 3 bases and J 1 base, leaving 12 bases between the germline ends. The CDR3 has 16 amino acids. In germline, CDR1 is LGHNA, CDR2 YSLEER. CDR3 coding DNA: TGCGCCAGCAGCCAGGGGCGGGGTCGAACTAATGAAAAACTGTTTTTT. Residues: CASSQGRGRTNEKLFF.

Only a few counts were recorded for this clonotype. The chain combines TRBV2 with TRBJ2-1; TRBD1 matches at 7 bases. The length of the CDR3 is 15 residues. CDR1 SNHLY and CDR2 FYNNEI come from the germline V gene. Trimming cost V 7 bases and J 6 bases; bases outside gene matches: 12. CDR3 residues: CASKFTAQGSNEQFF. CDR3 DNA sequence: TGTGCCAGCAAGTTTACCGCACAGGGGTCCAATGAGCAGTTCTTC.

Worth noting for this clonotype: With a much larger clone just one base away, this may be a read error. The genes are TRBV9 and TRBJ2-3; 8 nucleotides match TRBD2. Germline assignment: CDR1 SGDLS and CDR2 YYNGEE. V shed 4 bases, J shed 6 bases, and the junction held 16 bases outside the gene matches. This CDR3 spans 17 amino acids. This CDR3 reads CASSPRGGPAGADTQYF. The DNA of the CDR3 is TGTGCCAGCAGCCCCCGCGGTGGGCCAGCGGGGGCGGATACGCAGTATTTT.

This clonotype was counted between two and nine times. The gene calls are TRBV5-8 and TRBJ2-7; TRBD1 is a possible D gene (6 bases). Germline CDR1 is SGHTS and CDR2 is YDEGEE. The CDR3 spans 15 residues. V dropped 5 bases and J dropped 4 bases, with 19 bases sitting between them. CDR3 protein: CASRYTTGSWYEQYV. The CDR3 DNA is TGTGCCAGCAGGTATACTACAGGGTCCTGGTACGAGCAGTACGTC.

This clonotype was counted between two and nine times. V gene TRBV12-3 or TRBV12-4 combines with J gene TRBJ1-3; a possible D gene is TRBD1 (5 bases). The CDR3 extends over 17 amino acids. V was shortened by 3 bases and J by 0 bases, with 15 bases between the two germline ends. The CDR3 loop reads CASSFGRRVISGNTIYF. DNA for the CDR3: TGTGCCAGCAGTTTCGGCCGCAGGGTAATCTCTGGAAACACCATATATTTT.

This clonotype was observed a handful of times. This chain connects TRBV20-1 to TRBJ1-1; D perhaps matches TRBD1 (6 bases). V lost 2 bases, J lost 0 bases, and 13 bases lay in between. This CDR3 is built from 15 residues. Germline V gene lookup returns CDR1 DFQATT and CDR2 SNEGSKA (reference sequence). CDR3 nucleotide sequence: TGCAGTGCTAGAAGAGCCGACAGGATGAACACTGAAGCTTTCTTT. Its translation is CSARRADRMNTEAFF.

This clonotype was recorded many times. The chain uses TRBV12-5 and TRBJ1-1; D is unresolved. V lost 4 bases and J lost 4, with 13 bases in between. This CDR3 has 14 amino acids. Per germline, CDR1 LGHNT and CDR2 FRNRAP. The CDR3 is CASGYGTIPTEAFF. The CDR3 DNA reads as TGTGCTAGTGGTTACGGCACCATCCCCACTGAAGCTTTCTTT.